This T cell receptor beta chain was found in a study of tumor-infiltrating lymphocytes in localized non-small cell lung cancer. At the level of the study: Tumor tissue and non-adjacent uninvolved lung came from each patient. The study, taken as a whole, reports: Only some patients had TCR sequencing, depending on available tissue. Different pieces of the same tissue were used for each assay. No link was found between tumor T-cell fraction and recurrence-free survival.

Sequenced by immunoSEQ multiplex PCR; TCRdb stores in-frame clones only, minus some. The data contain approximately 10,000 clones, over 80% of them singletons. With respect to this clone: Its antigen is not known.

Trimming stripped 3 bases from V and 9 bases from J, with 17 bases between. This CDR3 contains 15 residues. Germline V gives CDR1 SGHTA, CDR2 FQGTGA. The rearrangement links TRBV7-3 to TRBJ2-2; D is possibly TRBD2 (7 bases). This TCR came from a human donor with non-small cell lung cancer. The sequencing sample was made of lung tumor tissue. DNA for the CDR3: TGTGCCAGCAGCTTTGGAGATCGGGGGGCCCGGGAGCTGTTTTTT. Translated: CASSFGDRGARELFF.